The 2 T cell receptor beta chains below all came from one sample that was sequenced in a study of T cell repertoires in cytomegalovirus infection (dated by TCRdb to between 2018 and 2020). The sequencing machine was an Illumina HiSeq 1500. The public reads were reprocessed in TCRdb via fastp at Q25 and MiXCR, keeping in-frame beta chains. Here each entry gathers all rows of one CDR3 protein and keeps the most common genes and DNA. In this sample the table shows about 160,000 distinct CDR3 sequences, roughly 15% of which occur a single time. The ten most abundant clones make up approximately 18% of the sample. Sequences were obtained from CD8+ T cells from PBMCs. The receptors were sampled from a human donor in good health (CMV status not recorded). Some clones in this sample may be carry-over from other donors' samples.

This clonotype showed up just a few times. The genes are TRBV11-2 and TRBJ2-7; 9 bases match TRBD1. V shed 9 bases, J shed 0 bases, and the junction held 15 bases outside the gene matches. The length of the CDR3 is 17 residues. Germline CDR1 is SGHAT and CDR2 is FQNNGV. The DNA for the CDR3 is TGTGCCAGAGAATCGGACAGGGGCTACGTAAGCTCCTACGAGCAGTACTTC. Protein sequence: CARESDRGYVSSYEQYF.

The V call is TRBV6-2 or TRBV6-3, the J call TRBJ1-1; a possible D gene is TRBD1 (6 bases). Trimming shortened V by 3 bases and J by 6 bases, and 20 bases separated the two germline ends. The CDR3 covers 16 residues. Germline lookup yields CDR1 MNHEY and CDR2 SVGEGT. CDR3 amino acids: CASSYLGGRRAAEAFF. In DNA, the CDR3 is TGTGCCAGCAGTTATCTCGGGGGGCGAAGGGCGGCTGAAGCTTTCTTT.